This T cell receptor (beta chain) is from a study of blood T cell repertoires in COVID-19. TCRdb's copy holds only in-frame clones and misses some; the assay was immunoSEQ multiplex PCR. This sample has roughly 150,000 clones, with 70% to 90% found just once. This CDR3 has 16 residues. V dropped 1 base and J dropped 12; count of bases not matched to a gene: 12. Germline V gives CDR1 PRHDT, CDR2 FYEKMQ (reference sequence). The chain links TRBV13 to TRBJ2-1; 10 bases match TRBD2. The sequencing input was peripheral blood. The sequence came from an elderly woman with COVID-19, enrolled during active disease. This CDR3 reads CASSLDPSGRPGGQFF. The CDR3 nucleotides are TGTGCCAGCAGCTTAGATCCTAGCGGGAGACCGGGTGGGCAGTTCTTC.